A single sample is the source of the 32 T cell receptor beta chains below, sequenced in a study of monozygotic twins with inflammatory bowel disease. TCRdb processed the 5' RACE reads again and assigns one entry to each CDR3 protein, with no DNA. Its table lists about 330,000 distinct CDR3 sequences. Source material: blood. These receptors were obtained from a human donor with ulcerative colitis or Crohn's disease, or a healthy co-twin of an affected twin (not recorded which).

The chain carries TRBV7-8 and TRBJ1-5. The germline V gene encodes CDR1 SGHVS and CDR2 FQNEAQ. This CDR3 is built from 14 residues. Here the CDR3 reads CASSLLKGNQPQHF.

CDR3 in amino acids: CASSLVGVALQYF. V gene TRBV5-5 combines with J gene TRBJ2-3; lacking DNA, the TRBD1 call made by TCRdb goes unchecked. CDR3 length: 13 amino acids. Germline V gene lookup returns CDR1 SGHKS and CDR2 YYEKEE (reference sequence). Together with reference TRBV5-5 and TRBJ2-3, the CDR3 gives the full variable domain: DAGVTQSPTHLIKTRGQQVTLRCSPISGHKSVSWYQQVLGQGPQFIFQYYEKEERGRGNFPDRFSARQFPNYSSELNVNALLLGDSALYLCASSLVGVALQYFGPGTRLTVL.

This CDR3 is CASSQGTSGYTDTQYF. The gene calls are TRBV4-3 and TRBJ2-3; TCRdb outputs TRBD2, but without DNA this stays unchecked. CDR1 and CDR2 from the germline V gene are LGHNA and YSLEER. The CDR3 contains 16 residues.

This chain joins TRBV12-3 or TRBV12-4 and TRBJ2-7; the TCRdb call, TRBD1, lacks DNA for checking. The CDR3 loop spans 12 amino acids. CDR3 loop: CASSATVYEQYF.

The chain carries TRBV2 and TRBJ2-3; checking the TCRdb D call of TRBD1 is not possible without DNA. Germline V gives CDR1 SNHLY, CDR2 FYNNEI. CDR3 length equals 16 residues. The CDR3 loop reads CASSARQGRIADTQYF.

The CDR3 region is CASSPSPPSGVSYEQYF. The chain carries TRBV18 and TRBJ2-7; with no DNA, the TCRdb D assignment of TRBD2 cannot be verified. CDR1 is KGHSH and CDR2 is LQKENI in the germline V gene. CDR3 length: 17 amino acids.

The gene calls are TRBV10-3 and TRBJ2-3; TCRdb designates TRBD2, a call that cannot be tested without DNA. Looked up from germline, CDR1 is ENHRY and CDR2 is SYGVKD. This CDR3 is 15 amino acids long. CDR3: CAISLTGEGYVTQYF.

The rearrangement links TRBV7-2 to TRBJ1-5; checking the TCRdb D call of TRBD1 is not possible without DNA. This CDR3 spans 15 amino acids. Germline loops: CDR1 SGHTA, CDR2 FQGNSA. CDR3 in amino acids: CASSLGGTANQPQHF.

The V call is TRBV18, the J call TRBJ2-7; TCRdb designates TRBD1, a call that cannot be tested without DNA. The germline CDR1 and CDR2 sequences are KGHSH and LQKENI. The CDR3 runs to 14 residues. CDR3 amino acids: CASTPKSGGYEQYF.

The chain recombines TRBV5-1 with TRBJ1-1. Germline V lookup: CDR1 SGHRS, CDR2 YFSETQ. The CDR3 runs 14 residues. The CDR3 loop is CASSLRVMNTEAFF.

V gene TRBV7-2 combines with J gene TRBJ1-1. The CDR3 sequence is 14 residues long. The V gene's germline CDR1 is SGHTA and CDR2 FQGNSA. The CDR3 loop is CASSLGDFPFEAFF.

The chain uses TRBV7-2 and TRBJ2-5; TCRdb's D call, TRBD1, is unchecked because there is no DNA. Germline CDR1 is SGHTA and CDR2 is FQGNSA. The CDR3 spans 13 residues. The CDR3 region is CASSPRGLMAQYF.

The CDR3 loop reads CASSLLGGSYEQYF. This rearrangement joins TRBV27 to TRBJ2-7. There are 14 residues in the CDR3. Germline V gene sequence: CDR1 MNHEY, CDR2 SMNVEV (reference sequence).

The V call is TRBV5-4, the J call TRBJ2-3; the D call from TCRdb, TRBD2, cannot be confirmed without DNA. Germline V gives CDR1 SGHNT, CDR2 YYREEE (reference sequence). This CDR3 region has 14 residues. This CDR3 reads CASSSPGSGGTQYF.

This chain connects TRBV5-1 to TRBJ2-7; TCRdb selects TRBD2, and the lack of DNA leaves this call unchecked. The CDR3 extends over 15 amino acids. Germline assignment: CDR1 SGHRS and CDR2 YFSETQ. The CDR3 spells CASSLGPSGSYEQYF.

V and J are TRBV4-1 and TRBJ1-5; without DNA, the TCRdb call of TRBD1 cannot be checked. Germline CDR1 and CDR2: MGHRA and YSYEKL. The CDR3 runs to 16 residues. CDR3 in amino acids: CASSQDKGLGNQPQHF.

The chain combines TRBV20-1 with TRBJ2-3; lacking DNA, the TRBD2 call made by TCRdb goes unchecked. The CDR3 sequence is 15 residues long. Germline lookup yields CDR1 DFQATT and CDR2 SNEGSKA (reference sequence). The CDR3 loop reads CSAEAEGPSTDTQYF.

The chain uses TRBV20-1 and TRBJ2-3; TCRdb's D call of TRBD2 is untestable without DNA. This CDR3 has 14 residues. Germline V gene sequence: CDR1 DFQATT, CDR2 SNEGSKA (reference sequence). This chain's CDR3 is CSAEGKANTDTQYF.

The chain combines TRBV6-5 with TRBJ1-2; checking the TCRdb D call of TRBD1 is not possible without DNA. There are 15 residues in the CDR3. CDR1 MNHEY and CDR2 SVGAGI come from the germline V gene. The CDR3 loop is CASSYPVQGTNGYTF.

The J gene is TRBJ2-1, the V gene TRBV7-9; TCRdb outputs TRBD2, but without DNA this stays unchecked. Germline loops: CDR1 SEHNR, CDR2 FQNEAQ (reference sequence). The CDR3 totals 15 residues. The CDR3 sequence is CASSLAGGGGNEQFF.

V usage is TRBV4-1 and J usage is TRBJ2-1; TCRdb picks TRBD2, but there is no DNA to check that call. The CDR3 totals 16 residues. The germline V gene has CDR1 MGHRA and CDR2 YSYEKL. The CDR3: CASSQLTSGFYNEQFF.

This chain connects TRBV30 to TRBJ1-2; TCRdb designates TRBD1, a call that cannot be tested without DNA. This CDR3 is 15 amino acids long. CDR1 is GTSNPN and CDR2 is SVGIG in the germline V gene (reference sequence). The CDR3 here is CACRIQGAKGYGYTF.

This sequence joins TRBV9 and TRBJ2-3. The CDR3 totals 13 residues. Germline V gives CDR1 SGDLS, CDR2 YYNGEE. The CDR3 spells CASSGGSTDTQYF.

The V and J genes are TRBV6-4 and TRBJ2-6. CDR3 length: 14 residues. CDR1 MRHNA and CDR2 SNTAGT come from the germline V gene. The CDR3: CASSDWSGANVLTF.

The genes are TRBV20-1 and TRBJ2-1; TCRdb calls TRBD2, which cannot be checked without DNA. CDR3 length: 16 amino acids. The germline CDR1 and CDR2 sequences are DFQATT and SNEGSKA (reference sequence). CDR3 protein: CSARRTSGSSYNEQFF.

V gene TRBV28 combines with J gene TRBJ1-6; TCRdb indicates TRBD1, and absent DNA this call remains unverified. The CDR3 loop spans 16 amino acids. The germline gives CDR1 MDHEN, CDR2 SYDVKM. CDR3 sequence reads: CASSGPLQGANSPLHF.

The rearrangement joins TRBV6-2 or TRBV6-3 to TRBJ1-1. Germline CDR1 reads MNHEY; CDR2 reads SVGEGT. The length of the CDR3 is 16 residues. CDR3 sequence reads: CASSSGPPPGGTEAFF.

This sequence joins TRBV6-2 or TRBV6-3 and TRBJ2-7; TCRdb returns TRBD1, unconfirmable since there is no DNA. The CDR3 has 14 residues. The germline CDR1 and CDR2 sequences are MNHEY and SVGEGT. CDR3 protein: CASTQDSTSYEQYF.

The chain has TRBV18 and TRBJ2-7; TCRdb's D gene call, TRBD1, goes unchecked for lack of DNA. The germline V gene encodes CDR1 KGHSH and CDR2 LQKENI. This CDR3 spans 16 amino acids. The CDR3 protein is CASSAKGGGGDYEQYF.

The chain is built from TRBV12-3 or TRBV12-4 and TRBJ2-1; absent DNA, TCRdb's TRBD1 call cannot be checked. This CDR3 has 16 residues. CDR3 region: CASTTVRTSPYNEQFF.

The gene calls are TRBV19 and TRBJ1-5; TCRdb selects TRBD1, and the lack of DNA leaves this call unchecked. The length of the CDR3 is 16 residues. Germline V gene data show CDR1 as LNHDA and CDR2 as SQIVND (reference sequence). The CDR3 loop reads CASSEGEWRNYQPQHF.

The chain uses TRBV7-2 and TRBJ1-6. Germline loops: CDR1 SGHTA, CDR2 FQGNSA. The CDR3 runs 12 residues. CDR3 residues: CASSLSIQPLHF.